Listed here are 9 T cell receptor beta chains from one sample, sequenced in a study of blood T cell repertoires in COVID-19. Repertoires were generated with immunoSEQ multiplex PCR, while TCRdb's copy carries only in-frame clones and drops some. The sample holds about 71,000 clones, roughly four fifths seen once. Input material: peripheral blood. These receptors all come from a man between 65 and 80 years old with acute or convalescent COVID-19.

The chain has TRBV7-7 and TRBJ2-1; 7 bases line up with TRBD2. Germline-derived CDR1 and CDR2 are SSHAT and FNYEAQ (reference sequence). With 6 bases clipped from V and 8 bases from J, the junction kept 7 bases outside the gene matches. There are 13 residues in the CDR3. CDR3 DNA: TGTGCCAGCAGTCCCGGGGGAGGGGATGAGCAGTTCTTC. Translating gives CASSPGGGDEQFF.

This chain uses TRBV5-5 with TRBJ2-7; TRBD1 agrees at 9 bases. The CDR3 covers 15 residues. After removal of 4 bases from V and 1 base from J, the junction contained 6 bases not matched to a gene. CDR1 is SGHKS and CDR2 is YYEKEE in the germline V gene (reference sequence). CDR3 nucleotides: TGTGCCAGCAGCCCCGGACAGGGGACATCCTACGAGCAGTACTTC. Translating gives CASSPGQGTSYEQYF.

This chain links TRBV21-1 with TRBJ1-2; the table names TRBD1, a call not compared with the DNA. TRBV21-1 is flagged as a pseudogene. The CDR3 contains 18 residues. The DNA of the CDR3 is TGTGCCAGCAATACAAGCAGGACAGGACAGAAGTCTAACTATGGCTACACCTTC. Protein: CASNTSRTGQKSNYGYTF.

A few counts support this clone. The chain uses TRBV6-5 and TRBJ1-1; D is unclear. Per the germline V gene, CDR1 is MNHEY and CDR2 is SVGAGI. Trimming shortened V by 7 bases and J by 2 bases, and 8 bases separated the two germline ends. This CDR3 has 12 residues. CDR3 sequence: CASTRDNTEAFF. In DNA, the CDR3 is TGTGCCAGCACCCGGGATAACACTGAAGCTTTCTTT.

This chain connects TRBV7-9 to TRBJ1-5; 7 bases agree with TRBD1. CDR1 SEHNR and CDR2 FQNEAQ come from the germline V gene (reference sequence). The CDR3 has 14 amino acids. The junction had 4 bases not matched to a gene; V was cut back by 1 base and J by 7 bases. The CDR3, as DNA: TGTGCCAGCAGCTTAGAAGGGGGCAGACAGCCCCAGCATTTT. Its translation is CASSLEGGRQPQHF.

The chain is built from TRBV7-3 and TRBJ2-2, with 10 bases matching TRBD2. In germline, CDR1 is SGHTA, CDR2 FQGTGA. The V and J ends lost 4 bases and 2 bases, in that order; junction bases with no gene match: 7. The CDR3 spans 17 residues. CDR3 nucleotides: TGTGCCAGCAGCTCAGACGGGACTAGCGCCAACACCGGGGAGCTGTTTTTT. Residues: CASSSDGTSANTGELFF.

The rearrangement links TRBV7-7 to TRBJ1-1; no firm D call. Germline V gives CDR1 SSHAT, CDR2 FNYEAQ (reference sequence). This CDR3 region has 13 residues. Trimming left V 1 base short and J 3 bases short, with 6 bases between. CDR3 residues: CASSLDSHTEAFF. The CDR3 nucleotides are TGTGCCAGCAGCTTAGACAGCCACACTGAAGCTTTCTTT.

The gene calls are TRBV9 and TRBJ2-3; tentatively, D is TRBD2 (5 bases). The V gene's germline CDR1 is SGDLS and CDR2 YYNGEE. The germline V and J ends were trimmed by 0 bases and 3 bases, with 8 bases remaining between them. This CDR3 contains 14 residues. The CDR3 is CASSVAPGTDTQYF. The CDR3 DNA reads TGTGCCAGCAGCGTAGCTCCGGGGACAGATACGCAGTATTTT.

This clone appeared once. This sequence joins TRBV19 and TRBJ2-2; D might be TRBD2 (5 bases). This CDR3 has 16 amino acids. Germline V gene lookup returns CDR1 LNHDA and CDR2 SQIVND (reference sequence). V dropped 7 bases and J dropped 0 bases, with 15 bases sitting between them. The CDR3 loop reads CASKIGNSANTGELFF. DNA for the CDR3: TGTGCCAGTAAGATAGGTAATAGCGCGAACACCGGGGAGCTGTTTTTT.